What follows are 12 T cell receptor beta chains derived from one specimen sequenced in a study of T cell repertoires in cytomegalovirus infection. TCRdb recomputed calls from the reads with MiXCR, one row per CDR3 protein. The sample records some 700,000 distinct CDR3 sequences, about a third being singletons. The sequencing sample was made of PBMCs. The receptors come from a human donor in good health (CMV status not recorded). Some clones in this sample may be carry-over from other donors' samples.

The genes are TRBV14 and TRBJ1-4; 9 bases agree with TRBD1. This CDR3 comprises 13 residues. With V trimmed by 1 base and J by 14 bases, 5 bases remained unmatched. Germline CDR1 is SGHDN and CDR2 is FVKESK. CDR3 loop: CASSQARTGVLFF. In nucleotides, the CDR3 is TGTGCCAGCAGCCAAGCCAGGACAGGGGTTCTGTTTTTT. Using reference TRBV14 and TRBJ1-4 for the parts outside the CDR3, the full variable domain is EAGVTQFPSHSVIEKGQTVTLRCDPISGHDNLYWYRRVMGKEIKFLLHFVKESKQDESGMPNNRFLAERTGGTYSTLKVQPAELEDSGVYFCASSQARTGVLFFGSGTQLSVL.

This clonotype was found a few times. The chain has TRBV11-2 and TRBJ2-1, with a weak D call TRBD1 (6 bases). Germline V gene lookup returns CDR1 SGHAT and CDR2 FQNNGV. The CDR3 runs to 14 residues. Between the trimmed V and J ends, which lost 0 bases and 8 bases, there was a span of 11 bases. This chain's CDR3 is CASSLEPRGDEQFF. CDR3 bases: TGTGCCAGCAGCTTAGAGCCCAGGGGAGATGAGCAGTTCTTC.

The V and J genes are TRBV20-1 and TRBJ2-2; D is ambiguous. This CDR3 comprises 13 residues. V was pared by 7 bases and J by 2 bases, with 11 bases between. The germline gives CDR1 DFQATT, CDR2 SNEGSKA (reference sequence). CDR3 sequence reads: CSVALLNTGELFF. The CDR3 DNA follows: TGCAGTGTCGCGCTGCTAAACACCGGGGAGCTGTTTTTT.

The CDR3 loop reads CASSLYTGAGNQPQHF. DNA of the CDR3: TGTGCCAGCAGTTTATATACGGGGGCCGGCAATCAGCCCCAGCATTTT. The rearrangement uses TRBV27 and TRBJ1-5, with D tentatively TRBD1 (6 bases). Germline CDR1 and CDR2: MNHEY and SMNVEV (reference sequence). This CDR3 spans 16 amino acids. The ends were cut back, 1 base at V and 2 bases at J, with 12 bases in the middle.

The gene calls are TRBV19 and TRBJ2-2, with D perhaps TRBD2 (6 bases). The germline CDR1 and CDR2 sequences are LNHDA and SQIVND (reference sequence). CDR3 size: 17 residues. Trimming took off 5 bases at V and 4 bases at J, with 20 bases between the two ends. CDR3 coding DNA: TGTGCCAGTAGTCTGAGGCCGGGAGACGGGCCCACCGGGGAGCTGTTTTTT. Translating gives CASSLRPGDGPTGELFF.

This clonotype came up once. The chain is built from TRBV19 and TRBJ1-6; D unresolved. The CDR3 has 12 amino acids. The germline V and J ends were trimmed by 7 bases and 7 bases, with 8 bases remaining between them. CDR1 and CDR2 (germline): LNHDA, SQIVND (reference sequence). The chain's CDR3 is CASTTGNSPLHF. Written as DNA, the CDR3 is TGTGCCAGTACCACGGGGAATTCACCCCTCCACTTT.

The chain couples TRBV10-1 to TRBJ2-1; 8 positions agree with TRBD2. The CDR3 runs 15 residues. Germline assignment: CDR1 WNHNN and CDR2 SYGVQD (reference sequence). V lost 7 bases to trimming and J lost 3 bases; unmatched junction nucleotides: 8. In nucleotides, the CDR3 is TGCGCCAGCATTTATCCGGGACTAGTCTACAATGAGCAGTTCTTC. Amino acid sequence: CASIYPGLVYNEQFF.

The sample holds a few counts of this clonotype. The chain has TRBV5-6 and TRBJ2-7; TRBD2 matches at 7 bases. CDR1 is SGHDT, CDR2 YYEEEE, per germline. With V trimmed by 5 bases and J by 3 bases, 5 bases remained unmatched. The CDR3 length is 13 residues. The chain's CDR3 is CASRRAGSYEQYF. The CDR3 bases are TGTGCCAGCAGAAGAGCGGGAAGCTACGAGCAGTACTTC.

This clonotype was found a few times. The chain combines TRBV7-9 with TRBJ1-2, with a weak D call TRBD1 (5 bases). Trimming cost V 1 base and J 4 bases, with 10 bases left between them. CDR1 is SEHNR, CDR2 FQNEAQ, per germline (reference sequence). The CDR3 loop spans 14 amino acids. CDR3 amino acids: CASSLGGFGYGYTF. CDR3 nucleotide sequence: TGTGCCAGCAGCTTAGGGGGCTTCGGCTATGGCTACACCTTC.

In this sample, this clonotype turned up a few times. The CDR3 region is CASSFLGQGRNTGELFF. Here the CDR3 DNA reads TGTGCCAGCAGCTTTTTGGGGCAGGGCAGAAATACCGGGGAGCTGTTTTTT. The V gene is TRBV7-2, the J gene TRBJ2-2, with a weak D call TRBD1 (5 bases). The CDR3 extends over 17 amino acids. V dropped 3 bases and J dropped 5 bases, with 19 bases sitting between them. Germline CDR1 and CDR2: SGHTA and FQGNSA.

With respect to this clonotype: A much larger clone is a single base away; this may be a read error. V usage is TRBV7-2 and J usage is TRBJ2-7, with TRBD1 matching 9 bases. Per the germline V gene, CDR1 is SGHTA and CDR2 is FQGNSA. The V and J ends lost 8 bases and 5 bases, in that order; junction bases with no gene match: 10. The CDR3 is 14 amino acids. The chain's CDR3 is CASRPGQGFHEQYF. CDR3 DNA sequence: TGTGCCAGCCGCCCGGGACAGGGTTTCCACGAGCAGTACTTC.

Only a few counts were recorded for this clonotype. The chain uses TRBV12-3 or TRBV12-4 and TRBJ2-7, with 9 bases aligning to TRBD2. This CDR3 has 14 amino acids. The trim removed 6 bases at V and 4 bases at J, leaving 7 bases unmatched. CDR3 loop: CASRIAGVLYEQYF. The CDR3 region has the DNA TGTGCCAGCAGGATAGCGGGAGTCCTTTACGAGCAGTACTTC.